The present TCR beta chain was sequenced within a study of PD-1 blockade in mismatch repair-deficient tumors. Study information: Patients had roughly twelve mismatch repair-deficient cancer types, all previously treated and progressing. Study-level results: After pembrolizumab, tumor-resident clones rose rapidly, then generally contracted before radiologic responses.

The data were produced by immunoSEQ multiplex PCR, yet TCRdb's version contains in-frame clones alone and is incomplete. This table has about 9,400 clones, 85% appearing once. Remarks on this clone: Its antigen is as yet unknown.

Germline-derived CDR1 and CDR2 are SGHRS and YFSETQ. This CDR3 contains 15 residues. Germline trimming cut 0 bases from V and 10 bases from J; bases unmatched to any gene: 7. All patients were mismatch repair deficient, assessed by either PCR or immunohistochemistry. The TCR-sequenced patients were a few responders to pembrolizumab. The chain couples TRBV5-1 to TRBJ1-2, with 12 bases lining up with TRBD1. The material was PBMCs, obtained about 47 weeks after starting pembrolizumab. This receptor was identified in an adult with mismatch repair-deficient cancer. CDR3: CASSLAAGQGADYTF. The CDR3, as DNA: TGCGCCAGCAGCTTGGCTGCGGGACAGGGGGCGGACTACACCTTC.